This TCR beta chain derives from a study of memory CD4+ T cells and cytomegalovirus serostatus. Germline CDR1 and CDR2: SGHAT and FQNNGV. The germline V and J ends were trimmed by 3 bases and 2 bases, with 10 bases remaining between them. This CDR3 region has 14 residues. Single viable CD3+CD4+CD8-CD45RO+ cells were sorted as the memory CD4+ T cells. After thawing, CD4+ T cells were positively selected. A word on this clone: Its antigen is as yet unknown.

Profiling relied on immunoSEQ multiplex PCR, and the TCRdb table lists in-frame clones only, not all of them. The sample consists of 75,000 to 90,000 clones, less than 90% of them appearing once. Study-wide findings and caveats: CMV serostatus prediction reached median AUC approximately 0.96, or 0.89 with US-trained model.

The sample consisted of memory CD4+ T cells from blood. This TCR came from an adult in good health and CMV-seronegative. This chain connects TRBV11-2 to TRBJ2-5, with TRBD2 as a possible D gene (6 bases). The CDR3: CASSFGTGQETQYF. CDR3 DNA: TGTGCCAGCAGCTTTGGGACTGGACAAGAGACCCAGTACTTC.